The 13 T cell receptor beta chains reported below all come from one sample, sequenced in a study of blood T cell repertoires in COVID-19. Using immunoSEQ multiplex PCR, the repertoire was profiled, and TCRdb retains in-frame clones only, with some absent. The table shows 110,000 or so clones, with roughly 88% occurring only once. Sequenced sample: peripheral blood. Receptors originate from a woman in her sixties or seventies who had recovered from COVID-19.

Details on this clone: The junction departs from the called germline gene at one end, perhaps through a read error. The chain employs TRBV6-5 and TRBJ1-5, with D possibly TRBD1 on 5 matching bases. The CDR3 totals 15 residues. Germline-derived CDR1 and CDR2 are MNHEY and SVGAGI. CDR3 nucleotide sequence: TGTGCCAGCACTGGCCGGCAGGGTAGCAGTCAGCCCCAGCATTTT. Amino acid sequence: CASTGRQGSSQPQHF.

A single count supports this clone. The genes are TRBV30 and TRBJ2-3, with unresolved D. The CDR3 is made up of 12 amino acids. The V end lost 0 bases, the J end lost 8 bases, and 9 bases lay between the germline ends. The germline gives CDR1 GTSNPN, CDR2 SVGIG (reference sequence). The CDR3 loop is CAWSVTRGTQYF. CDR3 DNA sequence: TGTGCCTGGAGTGTAACCCGAGGTACGCAGTATTTT.

CDR3 loop: CASSYFIYSRNSPLHF. Here the CDR3 DNA reads TGTGCCAGCAGTTACTTTATTTACAGTAGGAATTCACCCCTCCACTTT. J is TRBJ1-6 and V is TRBV6-5; D is uncertain. With 1 base removed from V and 7 bases from J, the gap between germline ends came to 14 bases. Germline values: CDR1 MNHEY, CDR2 SVGAGI. The CDR3 is 16 amino acids.

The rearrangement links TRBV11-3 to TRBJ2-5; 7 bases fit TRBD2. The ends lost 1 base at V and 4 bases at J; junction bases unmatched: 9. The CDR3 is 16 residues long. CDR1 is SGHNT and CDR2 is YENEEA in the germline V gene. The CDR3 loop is CASSLAPSQRGETQYF. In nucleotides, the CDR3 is TGTGCCAGCAGCTTAGCTCCATCCCAGCGGGGAGAGACCCAGTACTTC.

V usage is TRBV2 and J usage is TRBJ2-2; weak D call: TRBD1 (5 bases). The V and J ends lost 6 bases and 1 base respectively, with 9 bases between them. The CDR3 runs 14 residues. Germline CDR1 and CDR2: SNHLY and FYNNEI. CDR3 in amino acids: CASRPDRNTGELFF. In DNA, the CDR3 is TGTGCCAGCAGGCCCGACAGGAACACCGGGGAGCTGTTTTTT.

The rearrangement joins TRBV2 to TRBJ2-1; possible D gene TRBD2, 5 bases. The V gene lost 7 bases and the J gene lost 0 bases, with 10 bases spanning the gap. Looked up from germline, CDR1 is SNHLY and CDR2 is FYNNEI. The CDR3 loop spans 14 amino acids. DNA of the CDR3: TGTGCCAGCAAGAGGGCGAGCTCCTACAATGAGCAGTTCTTC. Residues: CASKRASSYNEQFF.

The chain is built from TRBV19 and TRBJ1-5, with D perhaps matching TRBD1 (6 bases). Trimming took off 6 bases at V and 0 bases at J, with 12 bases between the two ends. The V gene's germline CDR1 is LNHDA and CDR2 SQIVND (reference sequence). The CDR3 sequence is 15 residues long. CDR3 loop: CASRRQVISNQPQHF. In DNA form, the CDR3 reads TGTGCCAGTAGGAGACAGGTCATTAGCAATCAGCCCCAGCATTTT.

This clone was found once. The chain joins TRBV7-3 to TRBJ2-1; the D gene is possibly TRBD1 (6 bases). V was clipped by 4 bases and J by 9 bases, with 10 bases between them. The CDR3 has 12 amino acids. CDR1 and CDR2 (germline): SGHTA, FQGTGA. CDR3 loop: CASSYRESEQFF. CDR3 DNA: TGTGCCAGCAGCTACAGGGAATCTGAGCAGTTCTTC. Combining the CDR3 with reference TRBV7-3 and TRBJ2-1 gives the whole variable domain GAGVSQTPSNKVTEKGKYVELRCDPISGHTALYWYRQSLGQGPEFLIYFQGTGAADDSGLPNDRFFAVRPEGSVSTLKIQRTERGDSAVYLCASSYRESEQFFGPGTRLTVL.

CDR3: CASSHGAHNF. Here the CDR3 DNA reads TGTGCCAGCAGCCATGGGGCCCATAATTTT. V usage is TRBV21-1 and J usage is TRBJ1-5; TRBD1, the D gene given by the table, was not confirmed from the DNA. TRBV21-1 is reported as a pseudogene. CDR3 length: 10 residues.

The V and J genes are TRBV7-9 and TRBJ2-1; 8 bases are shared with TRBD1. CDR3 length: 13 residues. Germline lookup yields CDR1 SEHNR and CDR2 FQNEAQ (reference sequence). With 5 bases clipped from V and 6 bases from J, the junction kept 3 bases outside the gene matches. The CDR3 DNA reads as TGTGCCAGCAGCACTGGACAGGGCAATGAGCAGTTCTTC. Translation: CASSTGQGNEQFF. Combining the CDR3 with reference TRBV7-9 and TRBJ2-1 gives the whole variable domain DTGVSQNPRHKITKRGQNVTFRCDPISEHNRLYWYRQTLGQGPEFLTYFQNEAQLEKSRLLSDRFSAERPKGSFSTLEIQRTEQGDSAMYLCASSTGQGNEQFFGPGTRLTVL.

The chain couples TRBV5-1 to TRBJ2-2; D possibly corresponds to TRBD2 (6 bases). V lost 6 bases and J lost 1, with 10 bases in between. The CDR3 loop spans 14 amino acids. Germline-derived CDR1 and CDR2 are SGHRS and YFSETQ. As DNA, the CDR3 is TGCGCCAGCAACCCGGAGGGGAACACCGGGGAGCTGTTTTTT. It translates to CASNPEGNTGELFF.

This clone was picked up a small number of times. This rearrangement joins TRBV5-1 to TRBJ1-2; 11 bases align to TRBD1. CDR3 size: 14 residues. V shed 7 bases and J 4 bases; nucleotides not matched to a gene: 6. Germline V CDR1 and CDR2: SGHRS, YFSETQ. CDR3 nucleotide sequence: TGCGCCAGCCAACCCGGGACAGGGGGCTATGGCTACACCTTC. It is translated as CASQPGTGGYGYTF.

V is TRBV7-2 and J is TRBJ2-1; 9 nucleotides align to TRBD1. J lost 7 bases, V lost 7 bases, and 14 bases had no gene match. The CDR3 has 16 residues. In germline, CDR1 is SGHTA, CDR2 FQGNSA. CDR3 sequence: CASTKEQGAYLNEQFF. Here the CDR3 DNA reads TGTGCCAGCACCAAGGAACAGGGGGCGTATCTTAATGAGCAGTTCTTC.